This T cell receptor beta chain was captured in a study of shared clonotypes between healthy human individuals. Regarding this clone: Its antigen is not identified.

Deep-level settings were used for running the assay. The assay was immunoSEQ multiplex PCR, and TCRdb's table has in-frame clones only and misses some. The sample lists roughly 680,000 clones; 55% to 75% were seen once. General study results and limits: Relative to their counterparts shared across all four donors, non-shared clonotypes exhibited diminished generation probabilities. The authors expected sequencing depth to affect clonotype sharing among donors. A generally larger estimated richness was seen in naive subsets than in memory subsets.

Unmatched junction bases numbered 7, after V lost 5 bases and J lost 6 bases. The CDR3 runs to 14 residues. Looked up from germline, CDR1 is KGHSH and CDR2 is LQKENI. This clonotype was obtained from a woman aged 25 to 39 in good health. Specimen: memory CD4+ T cells sorted from blood. Described subset: CD45RA-negative fraction. The V call is TRBV18, the J call TRBJ1-2; 9 bases are shared with TRBD1. CDR3 residues: CASSETGGINGYTF. The CDR3 DNA reads TGTGCCAGCTCAGAGACAGGGGGGATTAATGGCTACACCTTC. Complete variable domain (other parts from reference TRBV18 and TRBJ1-2): NAGVMQNPRHLVRRRGQEARLRCSPMKGHSHVYWYRQLPEEGLKFMVYLQKENIIDESGMPKERFSAEFPKEGPSILRIQQVVRGDSAAYFCASSETGGINGYTFGSGTRLTVV.